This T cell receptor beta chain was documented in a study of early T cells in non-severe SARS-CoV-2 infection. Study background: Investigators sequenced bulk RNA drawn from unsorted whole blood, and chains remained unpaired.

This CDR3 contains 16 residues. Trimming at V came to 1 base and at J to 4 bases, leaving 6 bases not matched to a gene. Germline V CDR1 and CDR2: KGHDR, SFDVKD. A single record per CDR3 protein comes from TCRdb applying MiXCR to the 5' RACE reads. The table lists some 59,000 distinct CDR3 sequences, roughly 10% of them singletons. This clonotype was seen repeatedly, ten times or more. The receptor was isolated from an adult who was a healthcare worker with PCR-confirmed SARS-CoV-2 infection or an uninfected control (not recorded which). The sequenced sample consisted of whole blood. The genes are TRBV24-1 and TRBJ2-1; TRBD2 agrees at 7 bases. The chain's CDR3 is CATSDFSGGSYNEQFF. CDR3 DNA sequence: TGTGCCACCAGTGATTTTTCGGGGGGTTCATACAATGAGCAGTTCTTC.